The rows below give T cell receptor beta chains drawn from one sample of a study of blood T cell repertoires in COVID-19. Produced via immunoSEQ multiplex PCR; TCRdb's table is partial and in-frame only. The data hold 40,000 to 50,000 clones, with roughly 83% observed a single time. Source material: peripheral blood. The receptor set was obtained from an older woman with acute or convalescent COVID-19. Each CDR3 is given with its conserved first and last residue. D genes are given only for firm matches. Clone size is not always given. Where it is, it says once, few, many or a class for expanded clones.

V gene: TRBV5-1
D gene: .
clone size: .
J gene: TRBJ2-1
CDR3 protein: CASSLLDSAYNEQFF
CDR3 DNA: TGCGCCAGCAGCCTCTTGGATAGCGCCTACAATGAGCAGTTCTTC

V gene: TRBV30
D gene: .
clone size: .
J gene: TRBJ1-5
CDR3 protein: CAWSVGGINGGPQHF
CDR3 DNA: TGTGCCTGGAGTGTTGGTGGAATCAACGGGGGGCCCCAGCATTTT

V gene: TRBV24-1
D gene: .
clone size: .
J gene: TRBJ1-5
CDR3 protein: CATSDTPRSGKSNQPQHF
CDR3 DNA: TGTGCCACCAGTGATACCCCGCGGTCGGGAAAGAGCAATCAGCCCCAGCATTTT

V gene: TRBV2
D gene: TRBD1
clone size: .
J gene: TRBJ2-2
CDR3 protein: CASSPGTGVGELFF
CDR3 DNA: TGTGCCAGCAGTCCCGGGACAGGGGTCGGGGAGCTGTTTTTT

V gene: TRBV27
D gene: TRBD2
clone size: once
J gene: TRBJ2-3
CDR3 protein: CASSLRLTSGVAPQYF
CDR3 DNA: TGTGCCAGCAGTTTACGGCTGACTAGCGGGGTAGCGCCGCAGTATTTT

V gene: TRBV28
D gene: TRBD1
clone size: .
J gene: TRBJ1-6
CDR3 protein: CARTLDRAGHPVNSPLHF
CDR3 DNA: TGTGCCAGAACCCTTGACAGGGCGGGACACCCGGTGAATTCACCCCTCCACTTT

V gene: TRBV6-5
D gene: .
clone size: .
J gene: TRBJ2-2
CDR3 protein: CASSQSGGAGELFF
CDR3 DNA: TGTGCCAGCAGTCAATCAGGAGGCGCCGGGGAGCTGTTTTTT

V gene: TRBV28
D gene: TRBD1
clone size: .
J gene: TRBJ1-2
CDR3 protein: CASRADRLYGYTF
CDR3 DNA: TGTGCCAGCAGGGCGGACAGGTTGTATGGCTACACCTTC

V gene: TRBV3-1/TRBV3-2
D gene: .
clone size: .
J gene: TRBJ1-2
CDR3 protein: CASSQGSPNTYGRGYTF
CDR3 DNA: TGTGCCAGCAGCCAAGGGTCCCCGAACACTTACGGGAGAGGCTACACCTTC

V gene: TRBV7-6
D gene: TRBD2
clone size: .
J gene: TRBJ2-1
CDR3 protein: CASSQLAESYNEQFF
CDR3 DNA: TGTGCCAGCAGTCAACTAGCGGAGAGCTACAATGAGCAGTTCTTC

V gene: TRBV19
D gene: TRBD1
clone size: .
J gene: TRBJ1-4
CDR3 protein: CASSVDRGETEKLFF
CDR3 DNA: TGTGCCAGTAGTGTCGACAGGGGTGAAACTGAAAAACTGTTTTTT

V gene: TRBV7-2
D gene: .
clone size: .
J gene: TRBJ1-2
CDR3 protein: CASSLTRSWGYTF
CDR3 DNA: TGTGCCAGCAGCTTAACGAGATCGTGGGGCTACACCTTC

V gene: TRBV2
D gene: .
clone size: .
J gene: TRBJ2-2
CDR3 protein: CASSSQGSNTGELFF
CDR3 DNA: TGTGCCAGCAGTAGCCAGGGGTCGAACACCGGGGAGCTGTTTTTT

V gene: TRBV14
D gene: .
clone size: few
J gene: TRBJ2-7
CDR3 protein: CASSHPARVREQYF
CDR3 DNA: TGTGCCAGCAGCCATCCCGCCAGGGTGAGGGAGCAGTACTTC

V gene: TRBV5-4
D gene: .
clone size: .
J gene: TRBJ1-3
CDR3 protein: CASSFGGLSDTIYF
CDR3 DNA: TGTGCCAGCAGCTTCGGGGGGCTATCGGACACCATATATTTT

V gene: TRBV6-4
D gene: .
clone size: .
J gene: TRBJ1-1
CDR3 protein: CATRGFGTEAFF
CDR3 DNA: TGTGCCACACGGGGGTTTGGCACTGAAGCTTTCTTT

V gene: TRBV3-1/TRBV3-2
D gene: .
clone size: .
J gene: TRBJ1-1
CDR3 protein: CASSLVRTSEAFF
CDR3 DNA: TGTGCCAGCAGCCTGGTACGGACTTCTGAAGCTTTCTTT

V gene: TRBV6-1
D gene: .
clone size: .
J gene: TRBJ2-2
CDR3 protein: CASSERLNTGELFF
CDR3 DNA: TGTGCCAGCAGTGAACGACTAAACACCGGGGAGCTGTTTTTT

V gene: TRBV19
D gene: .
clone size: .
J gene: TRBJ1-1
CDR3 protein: CASSMGGRRRLNTEAFF
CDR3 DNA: TGTGCCAGTAGTATGGGGGGACGGAGGAGATTGAACACTGAAGCTTTCTTT

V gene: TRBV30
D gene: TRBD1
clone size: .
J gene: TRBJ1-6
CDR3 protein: CACTGTGGNNSPLHF
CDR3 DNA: TGTGCCTGTACCGGGACAGGGGGCAACAATTCACCCCTCCACTTT

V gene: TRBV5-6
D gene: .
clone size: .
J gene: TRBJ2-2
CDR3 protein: CASSLEIAPNTGELFF
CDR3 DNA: TGTGCCAGCAGCTTGGAGATAGCGCCGAACACCGGGGAGCTGTTTTTT

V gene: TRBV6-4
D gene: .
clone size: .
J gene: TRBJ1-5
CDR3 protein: CASSDSEGRGSGNQPQHF
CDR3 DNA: TGTGCCAGCAGTGACTCGGAGGGGAGGGGGTCGGGCAATCAGCCCCAGCATTTT

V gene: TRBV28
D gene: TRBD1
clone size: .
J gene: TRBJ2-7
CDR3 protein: CASSKGQPSYEQYF
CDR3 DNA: TGTGCCAGCAGCAAGGGACAGCCTTCCTACGAGCAGTACTTC

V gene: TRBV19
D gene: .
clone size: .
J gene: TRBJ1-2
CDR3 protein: CASSSPRGDYGYTF
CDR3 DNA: TGTGCCAGTAGTTCCCCCCGGGGGGATTATGGCTACACCTTC

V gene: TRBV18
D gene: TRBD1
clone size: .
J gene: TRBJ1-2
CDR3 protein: CASSPPGTGLRGYGYTF
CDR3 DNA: TGTGCCAGCTCACCGCCCGGGACAGGGCTGAGAGGCTATGGCTACACCTTC

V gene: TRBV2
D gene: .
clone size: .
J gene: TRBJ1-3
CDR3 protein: CASSDLTMLRFRHSGNTIYF
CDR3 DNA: TGTGCCAGCAGTGACCTAACTATGCTCCGATTCCGTCACTCTGGAAACACCATATATTTT

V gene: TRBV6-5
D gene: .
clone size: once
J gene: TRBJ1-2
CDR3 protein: CASSYSGRVSGYTF
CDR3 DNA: TGTGCCAGCAGTTACTCTGGCAGGGTTAGTGGCTACACCTTC

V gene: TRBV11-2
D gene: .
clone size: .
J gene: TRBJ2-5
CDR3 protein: CASSLGATLETQYF
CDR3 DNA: TGTGCCAGCAGCTTGGGGGCTACCTTGGAGACCCAGTACTTC

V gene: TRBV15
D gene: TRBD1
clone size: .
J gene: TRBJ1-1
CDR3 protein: CATSREKGANTEAFF
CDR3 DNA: TGTGCCACCAGCAGAGAGAAGGGGGCGAACACTGAAGCTTTCTTT

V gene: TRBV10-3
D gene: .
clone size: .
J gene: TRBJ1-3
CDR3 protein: CAISDPGGVSGNTIYF
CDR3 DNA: TGTGCCATCAGTGACCCTGGGGGGGTCTCTGGAAACACCATATATTTT

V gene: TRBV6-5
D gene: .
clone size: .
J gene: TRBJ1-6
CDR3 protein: CASSSQGFSPLHF
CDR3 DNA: TGTGCCAGCAGTTCACAGGGCTTTTCACCCCTCCACTTT

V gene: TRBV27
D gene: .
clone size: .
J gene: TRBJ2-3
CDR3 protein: CASSLSSLRSGLTDTQYF
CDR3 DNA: TGTGCCAGCAGTTTATCGAGCCTCCGTAGCGGACTCACAGATACGCAGTATTTT

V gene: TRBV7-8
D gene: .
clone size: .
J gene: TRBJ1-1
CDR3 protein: CASSPRGQISPEAFF
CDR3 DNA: TGTGCCAGCAGCCCACGAGGGCAAATTAGCCCTGAAGCTTTCTTT

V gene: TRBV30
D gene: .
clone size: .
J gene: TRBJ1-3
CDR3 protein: CAWSPYSGNTIYF
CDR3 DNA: TGTGCCTGGAGTCCCTACTCTGGAAACACCATATATTTT

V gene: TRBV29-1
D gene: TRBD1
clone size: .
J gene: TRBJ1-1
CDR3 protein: CSVKQGTNTEAFF
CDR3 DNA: TGCAGCGTGAAACAGGGGACTAACACTGAAGCTTTCTTT

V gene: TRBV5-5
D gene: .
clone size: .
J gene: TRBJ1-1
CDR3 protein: CASSLGVVMNTEAFF
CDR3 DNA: TGTGCCAGCAGCTTAGGGGTCGTAATGAACACTGAAGCTTTCTTT

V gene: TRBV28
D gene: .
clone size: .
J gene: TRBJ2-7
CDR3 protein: CASSEGRERYF
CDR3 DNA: TGTGCCAGCAGTGAGGGAAGGGAGAGGTACTTC

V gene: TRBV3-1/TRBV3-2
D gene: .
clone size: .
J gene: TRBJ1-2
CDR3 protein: CASSQDTQLGILYGYTF
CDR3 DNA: TGTGCCAGCAGCCAAGATACTCAACTCGGGATCCTCTATGGCTACACCTTC

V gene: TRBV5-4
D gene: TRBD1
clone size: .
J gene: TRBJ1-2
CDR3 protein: CASSLRQGDYGYTF
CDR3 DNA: TGTGCCAGCAGCCTTCGACAGGGGGACTATGGCTACACCTTC

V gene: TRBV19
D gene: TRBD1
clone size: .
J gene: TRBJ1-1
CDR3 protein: CASVDRVGDTEAFF
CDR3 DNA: TGTGCCAGTGTCGACAGGGTGGGGGACACTGAAGCTTTCTTT

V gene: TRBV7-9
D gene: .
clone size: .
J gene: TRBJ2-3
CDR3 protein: CASSPRAAGTQYF
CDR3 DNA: TGTGCCAGCAGCCCCCGCGCGGCGGGTACGCAGTATTTT

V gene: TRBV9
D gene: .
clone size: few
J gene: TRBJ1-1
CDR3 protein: CASSVDVFGNTEAFF
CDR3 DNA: TGTGCCAGCAGCGTAGACGTGTTCGGGAACACTGAAGCTTTCTTT

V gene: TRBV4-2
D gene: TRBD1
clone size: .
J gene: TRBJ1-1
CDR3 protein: CASSQRDRGTTEAFF
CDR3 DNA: TGTGCCAGCAGCCAAAGGGACAGGGGGACCACTGAAGCTTTCTTT

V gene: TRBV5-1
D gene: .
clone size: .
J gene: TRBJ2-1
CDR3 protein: CASSSRLPGQNNEQFF
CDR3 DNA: TGCGCCAGCAGCTCCCGACTGCCGGGACAAAACAATGAGCAGTTCTTC

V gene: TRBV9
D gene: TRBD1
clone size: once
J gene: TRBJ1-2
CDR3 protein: CASSAYRGGNYGYTF
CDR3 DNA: TGTGCCAGCAGCGCCTACAGGGGTGGGAACTATGGCTACACCTTC

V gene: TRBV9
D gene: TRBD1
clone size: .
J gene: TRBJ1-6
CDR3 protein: CASSAPDRDSPLHF
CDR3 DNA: TGTGCCAGCAGCGCGCCAGACAGGGATTCACCCCTCCACTTT

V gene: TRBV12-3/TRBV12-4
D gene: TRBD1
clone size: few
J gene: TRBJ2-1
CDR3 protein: CASRSGQVNEQFF
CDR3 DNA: TGTGCCAGCAGGTCGGGACAGGTCAATGAGCAGTTCTTC

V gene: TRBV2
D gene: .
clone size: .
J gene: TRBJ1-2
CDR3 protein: CASTGGNGYTF
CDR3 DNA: TGTGCCAGCACCGGGGGGAATGGCTACACCTTC

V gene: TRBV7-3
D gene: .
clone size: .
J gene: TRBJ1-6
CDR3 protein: CASSETGLNSPLHF
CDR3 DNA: TGTGCCAGCAGCGAAACAGGCCTGAATTCACCCCTCCACTTT

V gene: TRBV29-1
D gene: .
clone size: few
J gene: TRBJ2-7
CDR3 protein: CSVDTGYSYEQYF
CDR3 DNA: TGCAGCGTTGATACCGGGTACTCCTACGAGCAGTACTTC

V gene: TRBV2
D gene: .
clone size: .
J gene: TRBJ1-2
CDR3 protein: CASSLGGGYYGYTF
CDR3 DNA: TGTGCCAGCAGCCTAGGGGGGGGTTACTATGGCTACACCTTC

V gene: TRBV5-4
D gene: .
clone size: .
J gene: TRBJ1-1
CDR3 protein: CASSLVHSTEAFF
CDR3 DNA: TGTGCCAGCAGCCTCGTACATTCCACTGAAGCTTTCTTT

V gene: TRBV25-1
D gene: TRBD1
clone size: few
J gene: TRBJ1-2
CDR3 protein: CASSEYAGTGGIGYTF
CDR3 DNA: TGTGCCAGCAGTGAATACGCCGGGACAGGGGGCATTGGCTACACCTTC

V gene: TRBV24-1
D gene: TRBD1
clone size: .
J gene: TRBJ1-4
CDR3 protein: CATSDSRGRDEKLFF
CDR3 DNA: TGTGCCACCAGTGATTCCAGGGGGCGCGATGAAAAACTGTTTTTT

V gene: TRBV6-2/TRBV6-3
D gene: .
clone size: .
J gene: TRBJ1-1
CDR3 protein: CASSSWTEGDEAFF
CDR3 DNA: TGTGCCAGCAGTTCCTGGACAGAGGGGGATGAAGCTTTCTTT

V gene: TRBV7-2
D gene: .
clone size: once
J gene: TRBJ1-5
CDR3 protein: CASSTRTGSNQPQHF
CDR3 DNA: TGTGCCAGCAGCACCCGAACAGGGAGCAATCAGCCCCAGCATTTT

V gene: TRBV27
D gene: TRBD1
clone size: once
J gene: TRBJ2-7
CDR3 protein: CASSPAGGIYEQYF
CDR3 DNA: TGTGCCAGCAGCCCTGCAGGGGGCATCTACGAGCAGTACTTC

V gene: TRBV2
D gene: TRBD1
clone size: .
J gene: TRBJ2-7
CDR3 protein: CASRPGQGKYEQYF
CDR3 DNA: TGTGCCAGCAGGCCGGGACAGGGTAAATACGAGCAGTACTTC